The clone carrying this T cell receptor beta chain was picked up one time. Its specificity is unknown. TCRdb reanalysed the 5' RACE reads using MiXCR and keeps one entry per CDR3 protein. Here the sample spans 470,000 or so distinct CDR3 sequences, roughly 17% being singletons. This sample is drawn from a study of T-cell memory formation after mild COVID-19. Study-level information: Among the donors, TCR clusters were largely specific to each donor.

Regarding the study as a whole: Unconfirmed was the SARS-CoV-2 specificity of second-wave clones that peaked on day 37. Contracting clones from day 15 to 85 had balanced CD4/CD8; later expanders favoured CD4+. Most CD4+ clones that shrank were in CM and EM, while CD8+ ones turned up in EMRA.

The TCR comes from a man aged 18 to 30 who had mild COVID-19 (a few samples of this study predate the infection). Cell type and time point are not known. The material sequenced was PBMCs or a T cell subset sorted from them (not recorded which).

As DNA, the CDR3 is TGTGCCAGCAGCTTATGGGGGACGGATAACTATGGCTACACCTTC. This codes for CASSLWGTDNYGYTF. The rearrangement links TRBV7-6 to TRBJ1-2, with TRBD1 as a possible D gene (5 bases). The CDR3 is 15 amino acids. Germline V gives CDR1 SGHVS, CDR2 FNYEAQ. Trimming removed 2 bases from V and 1 base from J, with 11 bases in between.